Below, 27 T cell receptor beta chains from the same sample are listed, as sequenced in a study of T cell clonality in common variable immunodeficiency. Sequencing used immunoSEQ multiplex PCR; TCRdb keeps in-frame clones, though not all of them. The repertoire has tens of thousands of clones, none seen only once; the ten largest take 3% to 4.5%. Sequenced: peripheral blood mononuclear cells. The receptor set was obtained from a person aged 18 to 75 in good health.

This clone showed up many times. CDR3 sequence reads: CASSLRDRMNTEAFF. The CDR3 DNA, read in part, is TGTGCCAGCAGCTTAAGGGACAGGATGAACACTGAA. The rearrangement uses TRBV11-2 and TRBJ1-1; 8 positions match TRBD1. The read halts 3 residues ahead of the CDR3 end, with the missing end drawn from the germline J gene. This CDR3 has 15 amino acids. Germline-derived CDR1 and CDR2 are SGHAT and FQNNGV. J was trimmed by 0 bases and V by 2 bases; bases with no gene match: 2.

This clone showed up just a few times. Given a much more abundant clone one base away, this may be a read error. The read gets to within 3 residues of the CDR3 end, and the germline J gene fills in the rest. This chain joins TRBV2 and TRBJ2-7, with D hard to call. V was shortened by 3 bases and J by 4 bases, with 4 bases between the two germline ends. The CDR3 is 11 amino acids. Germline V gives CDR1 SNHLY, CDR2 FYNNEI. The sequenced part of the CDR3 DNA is TGTGCCAGCAGTGACGGGTACGAG. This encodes CASSDGYE. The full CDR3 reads CASSDGYEQYF.

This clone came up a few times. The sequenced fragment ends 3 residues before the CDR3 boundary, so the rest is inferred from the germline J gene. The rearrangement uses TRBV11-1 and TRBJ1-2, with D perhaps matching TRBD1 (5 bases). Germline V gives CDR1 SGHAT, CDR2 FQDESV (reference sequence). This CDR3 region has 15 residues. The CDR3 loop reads CASSQTVSSYNDYTF. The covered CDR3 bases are TGTGCCAGCTCCCAGACAGTTAGCTCCTACAATGAC.

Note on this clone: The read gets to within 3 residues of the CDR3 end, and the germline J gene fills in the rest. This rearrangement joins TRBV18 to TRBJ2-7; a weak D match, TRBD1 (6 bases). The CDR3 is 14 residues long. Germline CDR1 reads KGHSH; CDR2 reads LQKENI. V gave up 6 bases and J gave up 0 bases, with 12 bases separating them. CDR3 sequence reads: CASSVNRDSYEQYF. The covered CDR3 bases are TGTGCCAGCTCCGTGAACAGGGACTCCTACGAG.

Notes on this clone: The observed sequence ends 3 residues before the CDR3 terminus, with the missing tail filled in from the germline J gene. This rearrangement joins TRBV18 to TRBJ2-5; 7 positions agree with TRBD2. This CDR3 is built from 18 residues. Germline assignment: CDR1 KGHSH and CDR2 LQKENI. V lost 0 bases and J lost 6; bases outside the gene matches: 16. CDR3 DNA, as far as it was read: TGTGCCAGCTCACCACCGGTTCGCGGGGGAGGTCGAGAAAAGACC. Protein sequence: CASSPPVRGGGREKT. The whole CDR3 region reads CASSPPVRGGGREKTQYF.

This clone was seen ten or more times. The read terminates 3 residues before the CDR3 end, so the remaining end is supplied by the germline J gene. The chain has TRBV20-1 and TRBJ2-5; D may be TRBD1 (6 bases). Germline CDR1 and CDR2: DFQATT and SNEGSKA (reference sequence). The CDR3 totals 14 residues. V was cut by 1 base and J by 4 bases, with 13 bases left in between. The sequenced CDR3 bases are TGCAGTGCTAGAGCTCACAGGGACCCAGAGACC. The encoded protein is CSARAHRDPET. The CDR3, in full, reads CSARAHRDPETQYF.

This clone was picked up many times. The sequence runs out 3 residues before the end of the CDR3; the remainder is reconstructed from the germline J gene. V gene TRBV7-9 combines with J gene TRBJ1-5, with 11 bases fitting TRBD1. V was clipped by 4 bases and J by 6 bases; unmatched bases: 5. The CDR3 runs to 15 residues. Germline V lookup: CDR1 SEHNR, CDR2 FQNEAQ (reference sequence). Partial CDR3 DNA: TGTGCCAGCAGCTCGGACAGGGGGCCAGGTCAGCCC. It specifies CASSSDRGPGQP. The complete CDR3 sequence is CASSSDRGPGQPQHF.

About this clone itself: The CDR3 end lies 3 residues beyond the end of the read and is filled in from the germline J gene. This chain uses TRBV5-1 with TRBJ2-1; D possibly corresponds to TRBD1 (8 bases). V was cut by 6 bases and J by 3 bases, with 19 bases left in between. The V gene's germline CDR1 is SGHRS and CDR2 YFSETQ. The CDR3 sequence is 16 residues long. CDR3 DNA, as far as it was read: TGCGCCAGCACCCCTCAACAGGGGGGGCTCTACAATGAG. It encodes CASTPQQGGLYNE. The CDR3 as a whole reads CASTPQQGGLYNEQFF.

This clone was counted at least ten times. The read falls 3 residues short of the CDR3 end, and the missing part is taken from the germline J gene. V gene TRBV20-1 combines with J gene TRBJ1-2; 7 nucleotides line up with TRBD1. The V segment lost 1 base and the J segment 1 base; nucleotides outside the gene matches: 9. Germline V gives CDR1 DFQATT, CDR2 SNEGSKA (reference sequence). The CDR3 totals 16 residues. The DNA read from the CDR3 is TGCAGTGCTAGAGGGCAGGGGGAGGCGGTTAACTATGGC. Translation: CSARGQGEAVNYG. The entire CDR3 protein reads CSARGQGEAVNYGYTF.

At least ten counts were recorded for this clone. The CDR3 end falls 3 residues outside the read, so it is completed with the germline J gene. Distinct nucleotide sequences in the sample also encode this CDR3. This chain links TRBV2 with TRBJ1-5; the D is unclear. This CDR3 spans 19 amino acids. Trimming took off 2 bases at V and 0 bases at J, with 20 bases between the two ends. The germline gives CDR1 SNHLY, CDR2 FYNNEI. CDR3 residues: CASSEPDRPGGYSNQPQHF. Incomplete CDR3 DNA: TGTGCCAGCAGTGAACCGGACCGTCCTGGCGGGTATAGCAATCAGCCC.

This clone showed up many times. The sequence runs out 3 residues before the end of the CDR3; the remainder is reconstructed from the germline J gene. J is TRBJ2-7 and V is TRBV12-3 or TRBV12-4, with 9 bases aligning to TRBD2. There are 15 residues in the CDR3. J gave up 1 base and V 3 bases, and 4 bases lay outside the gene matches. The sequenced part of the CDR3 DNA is TGTGCCAGCAGTTTCAGTCTAGCGGGGTCCTACGAG. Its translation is CASSFSLAGSYE. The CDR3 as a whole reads CASSFSLAGSYEQYF.

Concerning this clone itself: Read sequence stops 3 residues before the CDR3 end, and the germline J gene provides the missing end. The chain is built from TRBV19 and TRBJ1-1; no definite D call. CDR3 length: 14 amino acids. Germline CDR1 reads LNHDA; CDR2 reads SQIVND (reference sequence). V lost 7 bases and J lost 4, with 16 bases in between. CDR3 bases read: TGTGCCAGTACCCCGCGGGGATTGGGCACTGAA. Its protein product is CASTPRGLGTE. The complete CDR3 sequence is CASTPRGLGTEAFF.

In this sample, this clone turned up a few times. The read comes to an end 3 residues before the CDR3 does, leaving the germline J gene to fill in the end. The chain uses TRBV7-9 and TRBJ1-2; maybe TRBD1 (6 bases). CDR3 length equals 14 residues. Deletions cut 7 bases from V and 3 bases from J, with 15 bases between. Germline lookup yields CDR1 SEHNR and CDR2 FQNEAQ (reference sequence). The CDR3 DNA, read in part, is TGTGCCAGCAACCCACAGGGAGGGGACTATGGC. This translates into CASNPQGGDYG. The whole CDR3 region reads CASNPQGGDYGYTF.

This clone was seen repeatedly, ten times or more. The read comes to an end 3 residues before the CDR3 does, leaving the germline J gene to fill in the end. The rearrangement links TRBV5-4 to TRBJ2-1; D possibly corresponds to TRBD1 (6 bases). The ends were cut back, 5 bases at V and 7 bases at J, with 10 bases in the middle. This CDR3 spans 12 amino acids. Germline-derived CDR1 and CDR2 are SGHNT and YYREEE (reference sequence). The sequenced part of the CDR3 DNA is TGTGCCAGCAGGCGGACAGAGAATGAG. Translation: CASRRTENE. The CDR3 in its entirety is CASRRTENEQFF.

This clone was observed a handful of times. The CDR3 DNA, read in part, is TGTGCCAGTCGCGACGATGGACTGTCAGCCAAAAACATT. Translating it yields CASRDDGLSAKNI. The full CDR3 reads CASRDDGLSAKNIQYF. The rearrangement links TRBV19 to TRBJ2-4; tentative D call: TRBD2 (5 bases). From the germline J gene comes the end of the CDR3, since the read stops 3 residues before it. Germline CDR1 LNHDA, CDR2 SQIVND (reference sequence). The CDR3 is 16 amino acids. V dropped 8 bases and J dropped 0 bases, with 17 bases sitting between them.

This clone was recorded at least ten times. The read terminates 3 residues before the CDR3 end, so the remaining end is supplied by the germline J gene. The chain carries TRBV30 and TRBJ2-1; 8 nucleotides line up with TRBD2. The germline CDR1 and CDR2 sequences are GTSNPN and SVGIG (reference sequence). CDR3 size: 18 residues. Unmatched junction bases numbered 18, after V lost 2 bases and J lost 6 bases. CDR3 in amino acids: CAWSHFSSPGLGGNEQFF. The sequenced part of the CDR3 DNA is TGTGCCTGGAGTCACTTCAGTTCCCCGGGACTAGGAGGCAATGAG.

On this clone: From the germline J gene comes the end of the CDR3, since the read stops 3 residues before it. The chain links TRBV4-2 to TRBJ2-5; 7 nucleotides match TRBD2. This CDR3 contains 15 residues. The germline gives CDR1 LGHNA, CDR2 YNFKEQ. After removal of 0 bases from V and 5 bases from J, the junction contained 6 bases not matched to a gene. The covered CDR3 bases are TGTGCCAGCAGCCAAGATAGACTAGCAGTTGAGACC. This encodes CASSQDRLAVET. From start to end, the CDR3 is CASSQDRLAVETQYF.

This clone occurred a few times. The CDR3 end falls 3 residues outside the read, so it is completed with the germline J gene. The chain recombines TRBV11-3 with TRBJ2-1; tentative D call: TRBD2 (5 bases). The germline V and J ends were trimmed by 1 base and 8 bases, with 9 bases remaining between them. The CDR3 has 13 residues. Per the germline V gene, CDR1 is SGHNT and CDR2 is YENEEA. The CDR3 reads CASSLGTLDEQFF. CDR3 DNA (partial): TGTGCCAGCAGCTTAGGGACTTTGGATGAG. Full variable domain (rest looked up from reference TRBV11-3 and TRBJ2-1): EAGVVQSPRYKIIEKKQPVAFWCNPISGHNTLYWYLQNLGQGPELLIRYENEEAVDDSQLPKDRFSAERLKGVDSTLKIQPAELGDSAVYLCASSLGTLDEQFFGPGTRLTVL.

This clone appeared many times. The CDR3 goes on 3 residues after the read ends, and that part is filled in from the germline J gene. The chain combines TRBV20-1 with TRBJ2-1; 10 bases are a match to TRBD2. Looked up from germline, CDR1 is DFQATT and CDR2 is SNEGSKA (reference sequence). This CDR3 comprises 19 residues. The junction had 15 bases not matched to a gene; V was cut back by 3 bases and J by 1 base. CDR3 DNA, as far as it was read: TGCAGTGCTAGGTTTTCCTTAGCGGGAGGTGTTGGATCCTACAATGAG. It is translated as CSARFSLAGGVGSYNE. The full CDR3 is CSARFSLAGGVGSYNEQFF.

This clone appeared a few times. The DNA read from the CDR3 is TGTGCCAGCAGCTTGTCCGCAACTAATGAAAAA. Its protein product is CASSLSATNEK. The full CDR3 protein reads CASSLSATNEKLFF. The chain couples TRBV5-6 to TRBJ1-4, with no clear D. The read falls 3 residues short of the CDR3 end, and the missing part is taken from the germline J gene. The germline V gene encodes CDR1 SGHDT and CDR2 YYEEEE. The CDR3 spans 14 residues. Deletions cut 1 base from V and 0 bases from J, with 4 bases between.

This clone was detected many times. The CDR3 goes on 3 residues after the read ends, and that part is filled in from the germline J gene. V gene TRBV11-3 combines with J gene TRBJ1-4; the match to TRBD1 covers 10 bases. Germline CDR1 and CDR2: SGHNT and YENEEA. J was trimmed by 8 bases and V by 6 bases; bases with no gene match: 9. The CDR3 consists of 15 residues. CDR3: CASSPPRDRGEKLFF. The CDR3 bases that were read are TGTGCCAGCAGTCCCCCCCGGGACAGGGGCGAAAAA.

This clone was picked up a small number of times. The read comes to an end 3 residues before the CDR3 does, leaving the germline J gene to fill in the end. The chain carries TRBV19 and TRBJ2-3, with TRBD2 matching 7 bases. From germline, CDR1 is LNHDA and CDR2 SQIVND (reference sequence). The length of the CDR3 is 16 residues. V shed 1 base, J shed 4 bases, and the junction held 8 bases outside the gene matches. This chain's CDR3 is CASSIVLSSGADTQYF. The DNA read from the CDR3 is TGTGCCAGTAGTATAGTCCTCTCTAGCGGTGCAGATACG.

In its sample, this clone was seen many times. CDR3 loop: CASSDRAGANVLTF. CDR3 DNA, as far as it was read: TGTGCCAGTAGCGACAGGGCTGGGGCCAACGTC. This rearrangement joins TRBV19 to TRBJ2-6, with 7 nucleotides matching TRBD1. The read halts 3 residues ahead of the CDR3 end, with the missing end drawn from the germline J gene. This CDR3 is 14 amino acids long. CDR1 LNHDA and CDR2 SQIVND come from the germline V gene (reference sequence). V was pared by 6 bases and J by 2 bases, with 1 base of the junction left unmatched. Variable domain in full (rest from reference TRBV19 and TRBJ2-6): DGGITQSPKYLFRKEGQNVTLSCEQNLNHDAMYWYRQDPGQGLRLIYYSQIVNDFQKGDIAEGYSVSREKKESFPLTVTSAQKNPTAFYLCASSDRAGANVLTFGAGSRLTVL.

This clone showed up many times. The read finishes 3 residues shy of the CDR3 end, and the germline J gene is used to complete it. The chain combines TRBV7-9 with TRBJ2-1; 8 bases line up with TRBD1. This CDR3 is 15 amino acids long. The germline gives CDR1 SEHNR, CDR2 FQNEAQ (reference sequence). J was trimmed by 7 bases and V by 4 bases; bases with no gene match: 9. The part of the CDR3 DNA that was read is TGTGCCAGCAGCTCTCCGGGACAGGTTGCAAATGAG. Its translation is CASSSPGQVANE. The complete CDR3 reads CASSSPGQVANEQFF.

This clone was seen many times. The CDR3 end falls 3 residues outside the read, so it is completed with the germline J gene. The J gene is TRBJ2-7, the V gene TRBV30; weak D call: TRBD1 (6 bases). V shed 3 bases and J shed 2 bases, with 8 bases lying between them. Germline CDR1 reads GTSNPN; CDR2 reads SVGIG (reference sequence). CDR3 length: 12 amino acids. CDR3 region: CAWRGAPYEQYF. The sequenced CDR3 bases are TGTGCCTGGAGGGGGGCCCCCTACGAG. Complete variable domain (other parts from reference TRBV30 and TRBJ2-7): SQTIHQWPATLVQPVGSPLSLECTVEGTSNPNLYWYRQAAGRGLQLLFYSVGIGQISSEVPQNLSASRPQDRQFILSSKKLLLSDSGFYLCAWRGAPYEQYFGPGTRLTVT.

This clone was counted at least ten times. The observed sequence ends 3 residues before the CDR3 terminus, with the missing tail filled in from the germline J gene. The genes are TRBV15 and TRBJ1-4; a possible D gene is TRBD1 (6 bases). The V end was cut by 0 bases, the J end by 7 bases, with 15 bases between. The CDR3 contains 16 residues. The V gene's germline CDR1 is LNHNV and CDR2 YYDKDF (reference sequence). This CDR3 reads CATSRDRAGGGEKLFF. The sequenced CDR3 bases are TGTGCCACCAGCAGAGATAGGGCCGGAGGGGGTGAAAAA. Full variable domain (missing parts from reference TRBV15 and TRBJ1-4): DAMVIQNPRYQVTQFGKPVTLSCSQTLNHNVMYWYQQKSSQAPKLLFHYYDKDFNNEADTPDNFQSRRPNTSFCFLDIRSPGLGDTAMYLCATSRDRAGGGEKLFFGSGTQLSVL.

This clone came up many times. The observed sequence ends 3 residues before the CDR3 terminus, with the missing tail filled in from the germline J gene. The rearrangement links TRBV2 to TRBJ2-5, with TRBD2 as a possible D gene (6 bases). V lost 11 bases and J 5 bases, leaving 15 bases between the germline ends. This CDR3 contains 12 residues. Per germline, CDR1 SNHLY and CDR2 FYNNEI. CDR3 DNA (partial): TGTGCCGTCGGGACTTCCGCGGAGACC. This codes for CAVGTSAET. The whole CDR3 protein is CAVGTSAETQYF.